What follows is one T cell receptor beta chain and its context. This entry is derived from a study of shared clonotypes between healthy human individuals. V lost 0 bases to trimming and J lost 8 bases, with 5 bases between them. This CDR3 region has 12 residues. In germline, CDR1 is GTSNPN, CDR2 SVGIG (reference sequence). TCRdb's table, derived via immunoSEQ multiplex PCR, lists solely in-frame clones and lacks some. The data show 2,500,000 or so clones, over 85% seen once. The receptor was derived from a man aged 18 to 30 in good health. This rearrangement joins TRBV30 to TRBJ1-6; no reliable D call. Specimen: naive CD4+ T cells sorted from blood. Stated subset: CD45RA+ positively selected. The CDR3 reads CAWSVNHSPLHF. The CDR3 DNA reads as TGTGCCTGGAGTGTAAATCATTCACCCCTCCACTTT.